A single sample is the source of the 27 T cell receptor beta chains below, sequenced in a study of blood T cell repertoires in COVID-19. Profiled with immunoSEQ multiplex PCR; TCRdb holds only in-frame clones, not every one. The sample yields 470,000 or so clones, 70% to 90% seen once. Sequencing was performed on peripheral blood. The receptors were sampled from a human donor in a cohort sampled during active COVID-19.

V gene TRBV6-2 or TRBV6-3 combines with J gene TRBJ2-7; 9 bases are a match to TRBD2. The CDR3 spans 16 residues. After removal of 3 bases from V and 1 base from J, the junction contained 7 bases not matched to a gene. Per germline, CDR1 MNHEY and CDR2 SVGEGT. CDR3 protein: CASSYRREGWSYEQYF. DNA of the CDR3: TGTGCCAGCAGTTATCGGCGGGAGGGATGGTCCTACGAGCAGTACTTC.

The J gene is TRBJ2-7, the V gene TRBV9, with D tentatively TRBD2 (6 bases). Trimming shortened V by 0 bases and J by 7 bases, and 14 bases separated the two germline ends. This CDR3 has 14 amino acids. Germline values: CDR1 SGDLS, CDR2 YYNGEE. The DNA for the CDR3 is TGTGCCAGCAGCGTAGAGGAGGGAGCGAGGGAGCAGTACTTC. This sequence encodes CASSVEEGAREQYF.

V gene TRBV20-1 combines with J gene TRBJ1-2; TRBD1 matches at 7 bases. There are 14 residues in the CDR3. CDR1 DFQATT and CDR2 SNEGSKA come from the germline V gene (reference sequence). J was trimmed by 8 bases and V by 3 bases; bases with no gene match: 12. CDR3 in amino acids: CSASLDRGRWGYTF. The CDR3 region has the DNA TGCAGTGCTAGTTTGGATAGGGGGCGGTGGGGCTACACCTTC.

The V call is TRBV4-2, the J call TRBJ2-2; 7 bases map to TRBD1. The length of the CDR3 is 15 residues. The germline gives CDR1 LGHNA, CDR2 YNFKEQ. V lost 3 bases, J lost 5 bases, and 6 bases stayed unmatched. The CDR3 loop reads CASSHLQGVTGELFF. CDR3 sequence (DNA): TGTGCCAGCAGCCACCTCCAGGGGGTTACCGGGGAGCTGTTTTTT.

The V and J genes are TRBV28 and TRBJ1-1; 7 nucleotides agree with TRBD1. CDR1 is MDHEN, CDR2 SYDVKM, per germline. The CDR3 is 17 amino acids. V lost 2 bases to trimming and J lost 1 base; unmatched junction nucleotides: 10. The CDR3 bases are TGTGCCAGCAGTTTACCCGGGACAGTGAGGGGGAACACTGAAGCTTTCTTT. Residues: CASSLPGTVRGNTEAFF.

J is TRBJ2-7 and V is TRBV6-2 or TRBV6-3, with a weak D call TRBD2 (5 bases). Germline CDR1 is MNHEY and CDR2 is SVGEGT. V shed 0 bases and J shed 10 bases, with 10 bases lying between them. CDR3 length: 12 residues. CDR3 residues: CASSYSIGIQYF. CDR3 nucleotides: TGTGCCAGCAGTTACTCGATCGGGATACAGTACTTC.

CDR3 in amino acids: CASGGEAETQYF. CDR3 DNA sequence: TGTGCCAGTGGGGGGGAGGCAGAGACCCAGTACTTC. V gene TRBV28 combines with J gene TRBJ2-5, with 7 bases identical to TRBD2. The CDR3 consists of 12 residues. V was pared by 9 bases and J by 4 bases, with 5 bases of the junction left unmatched. The germline gives CDR1 MDHEN, CDR2 SYDVKM.

The rearrangement joins TRBV19 to TRBJ2-7, with D possibly TRBD1 on 6 matching bases. CDR1 is LNHDA, CDR2 SQIVND, per germline (reference sequence). CDR3 length: 13 amino acids. The ends were cut back, 7 bases at V and 5 bases at J, with 15 bases in the middle. The CDR3 nucleotides are TGTGCCAGTAACAACAGGGTGGGCGACGAGCAGTACTTC. This gives the protein CASNNRVGDEQYF.

The V gene is TRBV27, the J gene TRBJ1-4; D is perhaps TRBD1 (5 bases). V was trimmed by 5 bases and J by 0 bases, leaving 16 bases between them. CDR3 length equals 17 residues. Germline CDR1 and CDR2: MNHEY and SMNVEV (reference sequence). CDR3 amino acids: CASSLRRDLTTNEKLFF. The DNA of the CDR3 is TGTGCCAGCAGTCTACGGCGGGACTTAACAACTAATGAAAAACTGTTTTTT.

The CDR3 spells CATSRESTRGTGELFF. For the CDR3, the DNA is TGTGCCACCAGCAGAGAATCAACCCGGGGTACCGGGGAGCTGTTTTTT. This rearrangement joins TRBV15 to TRBJ2-2; D possibly corresponds to TRBD2 (5 bases). The V and J ends lost 0 bases and 5 bases respectively, with 13 bases between them. This CDR3 region has 16 residues. Looked up from germline, CDR1 is LNHNV and CDR2 is YYDKDF (reference sequence).

J is TRBJ2-7 and V is TRBV7-9; D unclear. V was cut by 3 bases and J by 7 bases, with 10 bases left in between. Germline V CDR1 and CDR2: SEHNR, FQNEAQ (reference sequence). The CDR3 is 12 residues long. The CDR3 nucleotides read TGTGCCAGCAGCTTCCCAGGTGGAGAGCAGTACTTC. This encodes CASSFPGGEQYF. Based on the CDR3 plus reference TRBV7-9 and TRBJ2-7, the full variable domain is DTGVSQNPRHKITKRGQNVTFRCDPISEHNRLYWYRQTLGQGPEFLTYFQNEAQLEKSRLLSDRFSAERPKGSFSTLEIQRTEQGDSAMYLCASSFPGGEQYFGPGTRLTVT.

Of note for this clone: At one end the junction does not follow the germline gene, possibly because of a read error. The chain joins TRBV7-7 to TRBJ2-5, with 13 bases lining up with TRBD2. CDR1 and CDR2 from the germline V gene are SSHAT and FNYEAQ (reference sequence). There are 15 residues in the CDR3. The CDR3 sequence: CASSQLAGGSRAQYF. The DNA of the CDR3 is TGTGCTAGCAGCCAACTAGCGGGAGGGTCTCGGGCCCAGTACTTC.

The chain recombines TRBV3-1 (or the pseudogene TRBV3-2) with TRBJ2-5, with 14 bases fitting TRBD2. The junction had 18 bases not matched to a gene; V was cut back by 4 bases and J by 5 bases. CDR1 LGHDT and CDR2 YNNKEL come from the germline V gene (reference sequence). The CDR3 runs to 20 residues. The CDR3 DNA reads as TGTGCCAGCAGCCTTCGCAGGCCGACTAGCGGGAGGGCCGGTGGGGAGACCCAGTACTTC. Protein: CASSLRRPTSGRAGGETQYF.

This clone was found once. V and J are TRBV3-1 (or the pseudogene TRBV3-2) and TRBJ1-5, with D maybe TRBD1 (6 bases). CDR1 is LGHDT, CDR2 YNNKEL, per germline (reference sequence). The length of the CDR3 is 16 residues. V was clipped by 4 bases and J by 2 bases, with 15 bases between them. For the CDR3, the DNA is TGTGCCAGCAGCCGGGGGGGGCAGGATGGCAATCAGCCCCAGCATTTT. Its translation: CASSRGGQDGNQPQHF.

This clone was found a few times. J is TRBJ2-7 and V is TRBV10-3; tentative D call: TRBD1 (5 bases). This CDR3 has 15 amino acids. CDR1 is ENHRY and CDR2 is SYGVKD in the germline V gene. V was clipped by 11 bases and J by 0 bases, with 20 bases between them. The CDR3 here is CASHDQGPTSYEQYF. As DNA, the CDR3 is TGTGCCTCGCACGACCAGGGCCCCACCTCCTACGAGCAGTACTTC.

This clone has only one observation. The gene calls are TRBV6-5 and TRBJ1-1; D uncertain. The germline V gene encodes CDR1 MNHEY and CDR2 SVGAGI. There are 12 residues in the CDR3. V was clipped by 2 bases and J by 6 bases, with 7 bases between them. CDR3 protein: CASSYGSAEAFF. The CDR3 DNA reads TGTGCCAGCAGTTACGGGAGCGCTGAAGCTTTCTTT.

The chain carries TRBV2 and TRBJ2-2; D is perhaps TRBD1 (5 bases). This CDR3 is 15 amino acids long. Germline values: CDR1 SNHLY, CDR2 FYNNEI. With 0 bases removed from V and 4 bases from J, the gap between germline ends came to 9 bases. For the CDR3, the DNA is TGTGCCAGCAGTGAAGCGGGCAGGGTCACCGGGGAGCTGTTTTTT. This translates into CASSEAGRVTGELFF.

The rearrangement uses TRBV2 and TRBJ2-7; 8 positions agree with TRBD2. Germline loops: CDR1 SNHLY, CDR2 FYNNEI. V dropped 2 bases and J dropped 5; count of bases not matched to a gene: 8. The CDR3 length is 15 residues. CDR3 protein: CASSEWGSGIDEQYF. CDR3 nucleotide sequence: TGTGCCAGCAGTGAATGGGGTAGCGGGATTGACGAGCAGTACTTC.

The V call is TRBV28, the J call TRBJ2-3; 13 positions match TRBD2. Germline V gives CDR1 MDHEN, CDR2 SYDVKM. Trimming removed 6 bases from V and 4 bases from J; junction bases left unmatched: 4. This CDR3 region has 15 residues. In DNA, the CDR3 is TGTGCCAGCAGGGGAGGACTAGCGGGAGCAGATACGCAGTATTTT. Its protein is CASRGGLAGADTQYF.

The V call is TRBV18, the J call TRBJ1-2; possibly TRBD1 for D (5 bases). CDR3 length equals 13 residues. V gave up 3 bases and J gave up 3 bases, with 8 bases separating them. Looked up from germline, CDR1 is KGHSH and CDR2 is LQKENI. The CDR3 DNA is TGTGCCAGCTCACCTGACAGCTACTATGGCTACACCTTC. Amino acid sequence: CASSPDSYYGYTF.

The V gene is TRBV5-4, the J gene TRBJ2-7; TRBD1 might be the D (8 bases). CDR3 size: 14 residues. Germline V gene lookup returns CDR1 SGHNT and CDR2 YYREEE (reference sequence). Deletions cut 5 bases from V and 2 bases from J, with 14 bases between. The CDR3 nucleotides are TGTGCCAGCAGGGGGGGGACAGGTACCTACGAGCAGTACTTC. Its protein is CASRGGTGTYEQYF.

The V gene is TRBV28, the J gene TRBJ2-3, with unresolved D. The CDR3 loop spans 16 amino acids. The V end lost 5 bases, the J end lost 2 bases, and 17 bases lay between the germline ends. The germline gives CDR1 MDHEN, CDR2 SYDVKM. The CDR3 spells CASSPETAQLTDTQYF. DNA of the CDR3: TGTGCCAGCAGTCCCGAAACTGCTCAACTCACAGATACGCAGTATTTT.

The V call is TRBV4-3, the J call TRBJ2-3; 7 bases are a match to TRBD2. The CDR3 spans 16 residues. Germline-derived CDR1 and CDR2 are LGHNA and YSLEER. The junction had 3 bases not matched to a gene; V was cut back by 0 bases and J by 0 bases. CDR3 in amino acids: CASSQDQGGSTDTQYF. The CDR3 DNA reads TGCGCCAGCAGCCAAGATCAGGGAGGGAGCACAGATACGCAGTATTTT.

The V gene is TRBV5-1, the J gene TRBJ1-3; 9 bases map to TRBD1. The CDR3 is made up of 17 amino acids. Germline assignment: CDR1 SGHRS and CDR2 YFSETQ. V was pared by 0 bases and J by 2 bases, with 6 bases of the junction left unmatched. The CDR3 nucleotides read TGCGCCAGCAGCTTGGACGGACAGGGGAACACTGGAAACACCATATATTTT. It codes for CASSLDGQGNTGNTIYF.

This chain connects TRBV11-2 to TRBJ2-7, with 7 positions matching TRBD2. V gave up 1 base and J gave up 3 bases; unmatched junction bases: 12. Germline V lookup: CDR1 SGHAT, CDR2 FQNNGV. The CDR3 spans 17 residues. CDR3 sequence (DNA): TGTGCCAGCAGCTTAGGAGTAGGGACTAAACCGCTCTACGAGCAGTACTTC. Amino acid sequence: CASSLGVGTKPLYEQYF.

This clone was observed a handful of times. V usage is TRBV28 and J usage is TRBJ1-4; D is possibly TRBD1 (6 bases). The CDR3 is made up of 15 amino acids. Between the trimmed V and J ends, which lost 5 bases and 0 bases, there was a span of 10 bases. Per the germline V gene, CDR1 is MDHEN and CDR2 is SYDVKM. CDR3 amino acids: CASSGEGATNEKLFF. The CDR3 nucleotides are TGTGCCAGCAGTGGTGAGGGGGCAACTAATGAAAAACTGTTTTTT.

This rearrangement joins TRBV9 to TRBJ2-7; the match to TRBD2 covers 14 bases. V lost 4 bases, J lost 5 bases, and 2 bases stayed unmatched. The CDR3 has 14 amino acids. Germline CDR1 is SGDLS and CDR2 is YYNGEE. CDR3 amino acids: CASSTGLAGDEQYF. In DNA form, the CDR3 reads TGTGCCAGCAGCACGGGACTAGCGGGAGACGAGCAGTACTTC.